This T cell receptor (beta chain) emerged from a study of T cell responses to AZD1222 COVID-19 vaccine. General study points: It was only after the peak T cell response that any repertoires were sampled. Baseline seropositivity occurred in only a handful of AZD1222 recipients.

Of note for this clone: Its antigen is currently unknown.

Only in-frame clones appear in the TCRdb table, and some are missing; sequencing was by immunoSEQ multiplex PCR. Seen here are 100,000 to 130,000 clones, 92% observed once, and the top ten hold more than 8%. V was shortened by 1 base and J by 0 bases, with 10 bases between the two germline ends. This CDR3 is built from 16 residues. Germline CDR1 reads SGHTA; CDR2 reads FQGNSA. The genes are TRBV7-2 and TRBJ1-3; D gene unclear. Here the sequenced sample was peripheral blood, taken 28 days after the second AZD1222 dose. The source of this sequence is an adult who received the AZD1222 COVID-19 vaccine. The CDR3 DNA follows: TGTGCCAGCAGCTTAGGGATGGTAGACTCTGGAAACACCATATATTTT. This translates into CASSLGMVDSGNTIYF.